This is a list of T cell receptor beta chains from one sample in a study of blood T cell repertoires in COVID-19. Method: immunoSEQ multiplex PCR; TCRdb's copy keeps in-frame clones and lacks some. The sample shows around 140,000 clones, 87% of them seen only once. The specimen was PBMCs or T cells enriched from blood (not recorded which). All receptors derive from a man in his fifties or sixties who had recovered from COVID-19. The CDR3 runs from the conserved cysteine through the conserved F or W. The D gene is left open where the match is weak. Size is omitted from some rows. Given values are once, few, many or a class for expanded clones.

abundance: -
v_gene: TRBV5-1
d_gene: TRBD1
j_gene: TRBJ2-5
CDR3aa: CASSLSGTAEETQYF
CDR3nt: TGCGCCAGCAGCTTGTCCGGGACAGCAGAAGAGACCCAGTACTTC

abundance: -
v_gene: TRBV7-8
d_gene: TRBD2
j_gene: TRBJ2-7
CDR3aa: CASSRPGTRLWYEQYF
CDR3nt: TGTGCCAGCAGCCGCCCCGGGACTAGGTTGTGGTACGAGCAGTACTTC

abundance: -
v_gene: TRBV7-9
d_gene: -
j_gene: TRBJ1-2
CDR3aa: CASSQGYGYTF
CDR3nt: TGTGCCAGCAGTCAGGGTTATGGCTACACCTTC

abundance: -
v_gene: TRBV6-5
d_gene: TRBD2
j_gene: TRBJ2-1
CDR3aa: CASSSLAGRNEQFF
CDR3nt: TGTGCCAGCAGTTCGCTAGCCGGGAGGAATGAGCAGTTCTTC

abundance: -
v_gene: TRBV27
d_gene: TRBD1
j_gene: TRBJ1-1
CDR3aa: CASSLSTTTGGTEAFF
CDR3nt: TGTGCCAGCAGTTTATCAACAACGACAGGGGGCACTGAAGCTTTCTTT

abundance: -
v_gene: TRBV2
d_gene: -
j_gene: TRBJ1-2
CDR3aa: CASRERGYGYTF
CDR3nt: TGTGCCAGCAGGGAACGGGGCTATGGCTACACCTTC

abundance: once
v_gene: TRBV28
d_gene: -
j_gene: TRBJ2-5
CDR3aa: CASKVQGWETQYF
CDR3nt: TGTGCCAGCAAAGTCCAGGGGTGGGAGACCCAGTACTTC

abundance: -
v_gene: TRBV11-2
d_gene: -
j_gene: TRBJ2-7
CDR3aa: CASSHGQYRYEQYF
CDR3nt: TGTGCCAGCAGCCATGGACAGTATCGCTACGAGCAGTACTTC

abundance: -
v_gene: TRBV19
d_gene: TRBD1
j_gene: TRBJ1-5
CDR3aa: CASSDRGISNQPQHF
CDR3nt: TGTGCCAGTAGCGACAGGGGAATCAGCAATCAGCCCCAGCATTTT

abundance: -
v_gene: TRBV11-2
d_gene: TRBD2
j_gene: TRBJ2-2
CDR3aa: CASSRSGRTGELFF
CDR3nt: TGTGCCAGCAGCCGAAGCGGGAGGACCGGGGAGCTGTTTTTT

abundance: -
v_gene: TRBV13
d_gene: -
j_gene: TRBJ2-3
CDR3aa: CASSLAREVNTDTQYF
CDR3nt: TGTGCCAGCAGCTTAGCCCGGGAAGTTAACACAGATACGCAGTATTTT

abundance: -
v_gene: TRBV10-3
d_gene: -
j_gene: TRBJ1-1
CDR3aa: CAINSGRRNTEAFF
CDR3nt: TGTGCCATCAACTCTGGGAGGAGGAACACTGAAGCTTTCTTT

abundance: -
v_gene: TRBV11-2
d_gene: TRBD2
j_gene: TRBJ2-7
CDR3aa: CASRTGTGGDYEQYF
CDR3nt: TGTGCCAGCAGAACCGGGACCGGGGGGGACTACGAGCAGTACTTC

abundance: -
v_gene: TRBV12-3/TRBV12-4
d_gene: TRBD1
j_gene: TRBJ1-2
CDR3aa: CASTGTATRAYTF
CDR3nt: TGTGCCAGCACCGGGACAGCCACACGAGCCTACACCTTC

abundance: few
v_gene: TRBV10-2
d_gene: TRBD2
j_gene: TRBJ2-1
CDR3aa: CASSVTSGRGEQFF
CDR3nt: TGCGCCAGCAGTGTGACTAGCGGGAGGGGTGAGCAGTTCTTC

abundance: few
v_gene: TRBV19
d_gene: -
j_gene: TRBJ1-5
CDR3aa: CASSIGTNPGQPQHF
CDR3nt: TGTGCCAGTAGTATCGGGACAAATCCAGGTCAGCCCCAGCATTTT

abundance: -
v_gene: TRBV7-9
d_gene: -
j_gene: TRBJ1-1
CDR3aa: CASSLFNTLNTEAFF
CDR3nt: TGTGCCAGCAGCTTATTTAACACCCTGAACACTGAAGCTTTCTTT

abundance: -
v_gene: TRBV24-1
d_gene: -
j_gene: TRBJ1-3
CDR3aa: CATSDGHSGNTIYF
CDR3nt: TGTGCCACCAGTGATGGACACTCTGGAAACACCATATATTTT

abundance: -
v_gene: TRBV10-3
d_gene: -
j_gene: TRBJ1-4
CDR3aa: CAIRARGDNEKLFF
CDR3nt: TGTGCCATCCGCGCCAGGGGCGATAATGAAAAACTGTTTTTT

abundance: -
v_gene: TRBV15
d_gene: -
j_gene: TRBJ1-4
CDR3aa: CATSIGLAVRDEKLFF
CDR3nt: TGTGCCACCAGCATAGGATTGGCAGTTCGGGATGAAAAACTGTTTTTT

abundance: -
v_gene: TRBV10-3
d_gene: TRBD2
j_gene: TRBJ2-7
CDR3aa: CAISEFTSGRSNEQYF
CDR3nt: TGTGCCATCAGTGAGTTTACTAGCGGGAGGAGCAACGAGCAGTACTTC

abundance: few
v_gene: TRBV6-5
d_gene: -
j_gene: TRBJ1-1
CDR3aa: CASSLASSLNTEAFF
CDR3nt: TGTGCCAGCAGCCTCGCGAGTTCCTTGAACACTGAAGCTTTCTTT

abundance: few
v_gene: TRBV2
d_gene: -
j_gene: TRBJ1-1
CDR3aa: CASKVGGNTEAFF
CDR3nt: TGTGCCAGCAAGGTGGGAGGGAACACTGAAGCTTTCTTT

abundance: -
v_gene: TRBV7-8
d_gene: -
j_gene: TRBJ1-3
CDR3aa: CASSSRVAGNTIYF
CDR3nt: TGTGCCAGCAGCTCCAGGGTTGCAGGAAACACCATATATTTT

abundance: -
v_gene: TRBV27
d_gene: -
j_gene: TRBJ2-7
CDR3aa: CASSLSCSRYF
CDR3nt: TGTGCCAGCAGTTTATCTTGTTCCAGATACTTC

abundance: -
v_gene: TRBV10-3
d_gene: TRBD2
j_gene: TRBJ2-2
CDR3aa: CAIGGTSVPGELFF
CDR3nt: TGTGCCATCGGCGGGACTAGCGTCCCCGGGGAGCTGTTTTTT

abundance: few
v_gene: TRBV30
d_gene: TRBD1
j_gene: TRBJ1-1
CDR3aa: CAWSRERQGPAFF
CDR3nt: TGTGCCTGGAGTAGAGAGAGACAGGGCCCTGCTTTCTTT

abundance: -
v_gene: TRBV18
d_gene: -
j_gene: TRBJ2-7
CDR3aa: CASSPFSGDDYEQYF
CDR3nt: TGTGCCAGCTCACCTTTTTCCGGGGATGACTACGAGCAGTACTTC

abundance: -
v_gene: TRBV3-1/TRBV3-2
d_gene: -
j_gene: TRBJ1-4
CDR3aa: CASSPGPGGKKLFF
CDR3nt: TGTGCCAGCAGCCCGGGGCCGGGAGGGAAAAAACTGTTTTTT

abundance: -
v_gene: TRBV13
d_gene: TRBD2
j_gene: TRBJ2-1
CDR3aa: CASSITSGRPGHEQFF
CDR3nt: TGTGCCAGCAGCATAACTAGCGGGAGGCCCGGCCATGAGCAGTTCTTC

abundance: -
v_gene: TRBV5-1
d_gene: TRBD1
j_gene: TRBJ2-7
CDR3aa: CASSLSGTGATYEQYF
CDR3nt: TGCGCCAGCAGCCTCTCCGGGACAGGCGCTACCTACGAGCAGTACTTC

abundance: -
v_gene: TRBV24-1
d_gene: TRBD1
j_gene: TRBJ1-4
CDR3aa: CATSDLNSDRLATNEKLFF
CDR3nt: TGTGCCACCAGTGATTTAAACTCGGACAGGTTAGCAACTAATGAAAAACTGTTTTTT

abundance: -
v_gene: TRBV5-5
d_gene: -
j_gene: TRBJ2-5
CDR3aa: CASSLAGQGETQYF
CDR3nt: TGTGCCAGCAGCTTGGCGGGCCAGGGGGAGACCCAGTACTTC

abundance: -
v_gene: TRBV5-5
d_gene: TRBD1
j_gene: TRBJ1-2
CDR3aa: CASSRPQGAFYGYTF
CDR3nt: TGTGCCAGCAGCCGACCCCAGGGGGCTTTCTATGGCTACACCTTC

abundance: -
v_gene: TRBV11-2
d_gene: -
j_gene: TRBJ1-3
CDR3aa: CASSFAGSGNTIYF
CDR3nt: TGTGCCAGCAGCTTCGCAGGCTCTGGAAACACCATATATTTT

abundance: -
v_gene: TRBV7-9
d_gene: -
j_gene: TRBJ1-1
CDR3aa: CASSITGYTEAFF
CDR3nt: TGTGCCAGCAGCATAACAGGGTACACTGAAGCTTTCTTT

abundance: -
v_gene: TRBV19
d_gene: -
j_gene: TRBJ1-6
CDR3aa: CASSIWGRDSPLHF
CDR3nt: TGTGCCAGTAGTATTTGGGGGCGCGATTCACCCCTCCACTTT

abundance: -
v_gene: TRBV3-1/TRBV3-2
d_gene: TRBD1
j_gene: TRBJ1-3
CDR3aa: CASSQDLGTGPGNTIYF
CDR3nt: TGTGCCAGCAGCCAAGATCTTGGGACAGGGCCTGGAAACACCATATATTTT

abundance: -
v_gene: TRBV30
d_gene: -
j_gene: TRBJ2-7
CDR3aa: CAWSPRPYEQYF
CDR3nt: TGTGCCTGGAGTCCGCGTCCCTACGAGCAGTACTTC

abundance: once
v_gene: TRBV9
d_gene: TRBD1
j_gene: TRBJ1-2
CDR3aa: CASRDTGQGAHGYTF
CDR3nt: TGTGCCAGCAGAGACACGGGACAGGGGGCGCACGGCTACACCTTC

abundance: -
v_gene: TRBV6-1
d_gene: -
j_gene: TRBJ2-3
CDR3aa: CASSESWDTQYF
CDR3nt: TGTGCCAGCAGTGAAAGCTGGGATACGCAGTATTTT

abundance: -
v_gene: TRBV29-1
d_gene: TRBD1
j_gene: TRBJ2-7
CDR3aa: CSVGTGFSYEQYF
CDR3nt: TGCAGCGTTGGGACAGGGTTCTCCTACGAGCAGTACTTC

abundance: -
v_gene: TRBV12-3/TRBV12-4
d_gene: -
j_gene: TRBJ1-1
CDR3aa: CAVRGRERGEAFF
CDR3nt: TGTGCCGTAAGGGGCAGGGAAAGGGGTGAAGCTTTCTTT

abundance: few
v_gene: TRBV2
d_gene: -
j_gene: TRBJ1-3
CDR3aa: CASSEGTPGNTIYF
CDR3nt: TGTGCCAGCAGTGAGGGGACACCCGGAAACACCATATATTTT

abundance: -
v_gene: TRBV3-1/TRBV3-2
d_gene: -
j_gene: TRBJ1-5
CDR3aa: CASSRGSSDQPQHF
CDR3nt: TGTGCCAGCAGCCGAGGGAGTAGCGATCAGCCCCAGCATTTT

abundance: once
v_gene: TRBV30
d_gene: -
j_gene: TRBJ2-7
CDR3aa: CAWSVAGLEQYF
CDR3nt: TGTGCCTGGAGTGTCGCAGGGCTCGAGCAGTACTTC

abundance: -
v_gene: TRBV24-1
d_gene: TRBD2
j_gene: TRBJ2-1
CDR3aa: CATGGVAEQFF
CDR3nt: TGTGCCACCGGGGGGGTCGCAGAGCAGTTCTTC

abundance: -
v_gene: TRBV29-1
d_gene: TRBD1
j_gene: TRBJ2-1
CDR3aa: CSVDVSQGSYNEQFF
CDR3nt: TGCAGCGTTGACGTCTCACAGGGGTCCTACAATGAGCAGTTCTTC